This TCR beta chain was obtained from a study of CD8 T cells in acute hepatitis C reinfection (dated by TCRdb to the early 2020s). A note on the overall study: The study profiled the TCRbeta repertoire of CD8+ T cells specific for the HCV NS3-1073 epitope during acute infection and after viral clearance. Paired acute and follow-up samples were contributed by four of the spontaneous resolvers. Broader findings and caveats from the paper: Follow-up repertoires were not available for chronically infected subjects, because NS3-1073 specific cells were too rare to be sorted. CDR3 sequences shared with other epitopes were rare, and differing sequencing approaches may have limited exact matching. Diversity in the NS3-1073 specific repertoires was high, and no significant differences in diversity emerged among acute resolver, follow-up resolver and acute chronic samples. About a dozen public clonotypes were found regardless of outcome, and V04-02/J02-02 was used by one public clonotype. Because bulk sequencing covered only the TCRbeta chain, the alphabeta pairing of public clonotypes could not be determined. All groups showed preferential use of the TRBV04 and TRBV06 gene families, a pattern that overrepresentation in the naive pool did not explain.

Genomic DNA was extracted from FACS-sorted cells, and TCRbeta chains were sequenced through the commercial immunoSEQ service. Per the authors' processing: Repertoire data were analyzed with ImmunoSEQ Analyzer software v3.0 and R v3.5.1. Only productive rearrangements were analyzed, because sequences with stop codons or out-of-frame rearrangements were removed. Simpson diversity, Shannon entropy, CDR3 length and nucleotide addition metrics were obtained from the sequencing provider. Based on frequency, clonotypes were placed into dominant, sub-dominant, low or lowest abundance groups, and clonotypes under 0.1% were left out of most analyses. A CDR3 amino acid clonotype was called public if the clonotype appeared in at least two subjects at a cumulative frequency of at least 0.5%. TCRdb limited this immuneACCESS table to in-frame rearrangements with V and J called. A share of clones is missing; checked studies link under half to unresolved V genes, and the rest is unexplained. The D gene and trimming were derived from the DNA, and the V and J assignments and clone size from that table. The sample table lists tens of thousands of clones, approximately 83% of them with a count of one. The top ten clonotypes cover about 10% of the sample.

The sample's time point label, decoded: naive CD8 control sorted from an acute-time-point sample. Enrolled in the Montreal Hepatitis C Cohort (HEPCO) in Canada, the donors were people who inject drugs, and these donors were followed every 3 months. A positive HCV RNA or antibody test that followed a negative test within the previous 24 weeks was the definition used for acute primary HCV infection. Cells were surface stained with CD3, CD8 and CD45RO antibodies, and an aqua fixable dye was used to exclude dead cells. Among the cohort members were several spontaneous resolvers, with spontaneous resolution defined as HCV RNA clearance within 24 weeks. Frozen stocks of peripheral blood mononuclear cells were first thawed, after which negative isolation of CD8+ T cells was carried out using the MACS CD8+ T cell Isolation Kit. A BD FACSAria II cell sorter was used to sort the cells. Measured from the cysteine to the phenylalanine, the CDR3 is 16 residues long. The read is trimmed to its CDR3 DNA, 48 bases read in frame from base 1. V has 5 bases trimmed and J has 0 bases trimmed; junction bases matching no gene number 7. The germline V gene (reference sequence) sets CDR1 to LNHDA and CDR2 to SQIVND.

Note on this clone: Which antigen it targets is not known. No quality values exist for individual bases; no much larger clone is one base distant.

Sequencing input: naive CD8+ T cells from PBMCs. Sample cell subset or site, as interpreted from the label and publication: sorted total naive CD45RO-negative CD8+ T cells. The clonotype was recovered from a woman aged 18 to 35 who spontaneously cleared hepatitis C infection. The rearranged chain carries TRBV19 and TRBJ2-3; the junction holds 8 bases that match TRBD2. The CDR3 here reads CASSPPASGSTDTQYF. The nucleotide sequence is TGTGCCAGTAGTCCTCCCGCTAGCGGGAGCACAGATACGCAGTATTTT.